The sequence of this TCR beta chain was determined in a study of CD8 T cells in ankylosing spondylitis (dated by TCRdb to 2016 to 2017). In terms of the full investigation: T cell receptor beta repertoires were profiled in healthy donors and ankylosing spondylitis patients so that disease-linked TCR variants could be found. Peripheral blood samples were taken, and synovial fluid was additionally collected from ankylosing spondylitis patients. In total, the full study cohort was made up of 110 or so healthy donors and approximately 27 ankylosing spondylitis patients.

Reads for this sample came from an Illumina HiSeq 2500. Quantitative 5'-RACE with molecular barcodes was used to prepare TCR beta libraries. Regarding the original processing steps: Disease-linked TCR variants were identified with a new computational method built on a probabilistic model of VDJ rearrangement. TCRdb cleaned the public reads at Q25 with fastp, built clones with MiXCR and kept in-frame beta chains. A single entry per CDR3 protein holds the most common genes and DNA from its merged rows. Clone size and V and J calls follow TCRdb, not the original study. In this sample the table shows approximately 110,000 distinct CDR3 sequences, more than 20% of which occur a single time. The ten largest clones represent about 12% of the sample. Synovial fluid samples and blood samples obtained from the same ankylosing spondylitis patients were matched. Points on this clonotype: The antigen it recognizes is unknown. It has no much larger one-base neighbor in the sample; base qualities were not kept.

The study at large found these results: A TCR beta motif of several highly homologous amino acid variants appeared characteristic of blood from ankylosing spondylitis patients. According to the report, matched synovial fluid samples from ankylosing spondylitis patients were significantly enriched for the disease-linked clones. A CD8+ phenotype was shown by the disease-linked clones, which were found at relatively low frequencies in peripheral blood. Some motif variants were previously reported in synovial fluid and blood of reactive arthritis patients, suggesting common disease-initiation mechanisms.

From the cysteine up to the phenylalanine, the CDR3 has a length of 15 residues. Left in the record is the CDR3 DNA by itself, 45 bases read in frame from the first base. CDR1 and CDR2, looked up from the germline V gene, are SGHRS and YFSETQ. The junction carries 11 bases between V and J, which are trimmed by 0 bases and 2 bases respectively. Sequencing was carried out using synovial fluid, either unsorted or a sorted T cell fraction (not recorded which). The sequence derives from a male donor with ankylosing spondylitis. The rearranged chain carries TRBV5-1 and TRBJ2-5, with an unclear D gene assignment. The DNA reads TGCGCCAGCAGCTTGGCCGGCCCCTGGCAAGAGACCCAGTACTTC. Its amino acids are CASSLAGPWQETQYF.